This record concerns one T cell receptor beta chain sequence. A read error may produce the germline difference seen at one junction end. The sample belongs to a study of shared clonotypes between healthy human individuals. Germline V gene lookup returns CDR1 SGHRS and CDR2 YFSETQ. The CDR3 contains 15 residues. As originally analysed: Filtering differed because ImmunoSEQ produced junction-only sequences that carried no quality scores. Using immunoSEQ multiplex PCR, the repertoire was profiled, and TCRdb retains in-frame clones only, with some absent. Clone size and V and J calls were adopted from that table, with D and trimming inferred from the DNA. Among over 1.5 million clones listed, approximately 98% were seen once.

Sequences were obtained from naive CD4+ T cells sorted from blood. This sample's subset: CD45RA+ positively selected. The chain combines TRBV5-1 with TRBJ2-3, with TRBD2 as a possible D gene (6 bases). The receptor comes from a man aged 30 to 45 in good health. The CDR3 nucleotides read TGCGCCAGCAACTTGGGGAGCGGGAGCACAGATACGCAGTATTTT. Translating gives CASNLGSGSTDTQYF.